This is a list of T cell receptor beta chains from one sample in a study of T-cell memory formation after mild COVID-19. TCRdb independently ran MiXCR on the 5' RACE reads; one entry per CDR3 protein. The sample holds almost 550,000 distinct CDR3 sequences, approximately 20% seen once. The sample consisted of PBMCs or a T cell subset sorted from them (not recorded which). These TCRs come from an adult woman who had mild COVID-19 (a few samples of this study predate the infection). Cell type and time point are not known. Each CDR3 is given with its conserved first and last residue. D genes are given only for firm matches. Only part of the rows carry a size: once, few, many, or a class if the clone is expanded.

size,D,V,J,CDR3,DNA
few,TRBD2,TRBV25-1,TRBJ2-1,CASSEGAGAYNEQFF,TGTGCCAGCAGTGAGGGAGCGGGAGCATACAATGAGCAGTTCTTC
.,TRBD1,TRBV29-1,TRBJ1-1,CSASQGAMNTEAFF,TGCAGCGCATCACAGGGGGCAATGAACACTGAAGCTTTCTTT
.,.,TRBV20-1,TRBJ1-5,CSARTGAKAQPQHF,TGCAGTGCTAGAACGGGGGCAAAGGCTCAGCCCCAGCATTTT
.,TRBD1,TRBV15,TRBJ1-1,CATAWGQGAEAFF,TGTGCCACCGCTTGGGGACAGGGTGCTGAAGCTTTCTTT
.,TRBD1,TRBV7-6,TRBJ1-1,CASSSTGGPNTEAFF,TGTGCCAGCAGCTCTACAGGGGGCCCGAACACTGAAGCTTTCTTT
.,.,TRBV20-1,TRBJ1-5,CSARTGVQPQHF,TGCAGTGCTAGGACAGGTGTCCAGCCCCAGCATTTT
.,.,TRBV18,TRBJ2-3,CASSSSSTDPQYF,TGTGCCAGCTCATCTTCTAGCACAGATCCGCAGTATTTT
.,TRBD1,TRBV12-3/TRBV12-4,TRBJ1-6,CARSSGQPNSPLHF,TGTGCCAGAAGTTCGGGACAGCCTAATTCACCCCTCCACTTT
few,.,TRBV12-3/TRBV12-4,TRBJ1-1,CASSSRQTIYTEAFF,TGTGCCAGCAGTTCTAGACAGACGATATACACTGAAGCTTTCTTT
few,.,TRBV6-5,TRBJ1-2,CASSYHLGDYGYTF,TGTGCCAGCAGTTATCACTTAGGGGACTATGGCTACACCTTC
.,TRBD2,TRBV7-9,TRBJ2-3,CASSLTRAGGYRTADTQYF,TGTGCCAGCAGCTTGACGCGAGCGGGGGGTTACCGGACAGCAGATACGCAGTATTTT
large,TRBD2,TRBV11-2,TRBJ2-1,CASSPLLLGTSRPYNEQFF,TGTGCCAGCAGCCCACTATTATTGGGGACTAGTCGGCCCTACAATGAGCAGTTCTTC
.,.,TRBV29-1,TRBJ2-7,CSVEPTEGGTYEQYF,TGCAGCGTTGAACCCACAGAGGGGGGAACCTACGAGCAGTACTTC
.,.,TRBV15,TRBJ2-1,CATSRVLGNEQFF,TGTGCCACCAGCAGAGTTCTGGGGAATGAGCAGTTCTTC
few,TRBD2,TRBV15,TRBJ2-7,CATSRSSGGAVGSEQYF,TGTGCCACCAGCAGGTCTAGCGGGGGGGCCGTTGGCAGCGAGCAGTACTTC
.,.,TRBV9,TRBJ2-2,CASSVATAIAGTGELFF,TGTGCCAGCAGCGTAGCTACGGCTATTGCGGGCACCGGGGAGCTGTTTTTT
.,.,TRBV6-5,TRBJ2-3,CASRVGRGDTDTQYF,TGTGCCAGCCGGGTGGGGCGGGGCGACACAGATACGCAGTATTTT
.,.,TRBV6-5,TRBJ2-3,CASSWRDPQDTQYF,TGTGCCAGCAGTTGGCGAGACCCTCAAGATACGCAGTATTTT
.,.,TRBV3-1,TRBJ2-7,CASSQGRGYEQYF,TGTGCCAGCAGCCAGGGCAGGGGATATGAGCAGTACTTC
few,.,TRBV14,TRBJ2-1,CASSQFSEQFF,TGTGCCAGCAGCCAATTTAGTGAGCAGTTCTTC
few,TRBD2,TRBV4-3,TRBJ2-3,CASSQEGLAGGTDTQYF,TGCGCCAGCAGCCAAGAAGGGCTAGCGGGCGGCACAGATACGCAGTATTTT
few,.,TRBV7-2,TRBJ1-3,CASSREAGNTIYF,TGTGCCAGCAGCCGGGAAGCTGGAAACACCATATATTTT
many,.,TRBV2,TRBJ2-2,CASSPAYAGTGELFF,TGTGCCAGCAGCCCCGCTTATGCGGGGACCGGGGAGCTGTTTTTT
few,TRBD2,TRBV12-3/TRBV12-4,TRBJ2-7,CASSFRLAGSYEQYF,TGTGCCAGCAGCTTCAGGCTAGCGGGCTCCTACGAGCAGTACTTC
few,.,TRBV14,TRBJ2-2,CASSPHANTGELFF,TGTGCCAGCAGCCCACATGCGAACACCGGGGAGCTGTTTTTT
few,.,TRBV27,TRBJ2-7,CASSSLEGHSYEQYF,TGTGCCAGCAGTTCCTTAGAGGGACACTCCTACGAGCAGTACTTC
few,.,TRBV24-1,TRBJ2-3,CATSGWTEDTQYF,TGTGCCACCAGTGGTTGGACTGAAGATACGCAGTATTTT
few,.,TRBV4-1,TRBJ1-5,CASSQVHGDQPQHF,TGCGCCAGCAGCCAAGTGCACGGGGATCAGCCCCAGCATTTT
.,.,TRBV15,TRBJ2-3,CATSSSFYTQYF,TGTGCCACCAGCAGCTCTTTTTATACGCAGTATTTT
.,TRBD2,TRBV20-1,TRBJ2-3,CSASGARGRLAGDTDTQYF,TGCAGTGCTAGTGGGGCAAGGGGCAGGCTAGCGGGGGACACAGATACGCAGTATTTT
.,.,TRBV5-1,TRBJ2-3,CASSLTSLGRTDTQYF,TGCGCCAGCAGCTTGACCTCCTTAGGACGCACAGATACGCAGTATTTT
few,TRBD1,TRBV15,TRBJ2-5,CATSRDLPTGSQETQYF,TGTGCCACCAGCAGAGACCTACCGACAGGGAGCCAAGAGACCCAGTACTTC
.,.,TRBV20-1,TRBJ1-6,CSAPADRGSSYNSPLHF,TGCAGTGCCCCCGCGGACCGGGGAAGCTCCTATAATTCACCCCTCCACTTT
.,.,TRBV5-4,TRBJ2-2,CASSSRQDGYSRELFF,TGTGCCAGCAGCTCAAGACAGGACGGTTATTCGCGGGAGCTGTTTTTT
.,.,TRBV7-9,TRBJ2-1,CASSLEGVQYNEQFF,TGTGCCAGCAGCTTAGAAGGGGTCCAGTACAATGAGCAGTTCTTC
.,TRBD1,TRBV13,TRBJ2-7,CASSSTFGTGNYEQYF,TGTGCCAGCAGTTCCACCTTCGGGACAGGGAACTACGAGCAGTACTTC
few,.,TRBV20-1,TRBJ2-1,CSAPPGAPVSVQFF,TGCAGTGCCCCCCCCGGGGCCCCGGTATCTGTGCAGTTCTTC
few,.,TRBV7-2,TRBJ2-2,CASSQSTGPTGELFF,TGTGCCAGCAGCCAATCGACAGGCCCTACCGGGGAGCTGTTTTTT
.,.,TRBV6-5,TRBJ1-2,CASSYLGMGVRANYGYTF,TGTGCCAGCAGTTACTTGGGGATGGGGGTTCGGGCTAACTATGGCTACACCTTC
.,TRBD2,TRBV15,TRBJ2-1,CATSIRTSGATNEQFF,TGTGCCACCAGCATTAGGACTAGCGGAGCGACCAATGAGCAGTTCTTC
few,.,TRBV7-3,TRBJ2-3,CASSAQGRGSTDTQYF,TGTGCCAGCAGCGCCCAGGGGAGGGGAAGCACAGATACGCAGTATTTT
.,.,TRBV5-5,TRBJ2-1,CASSLSLGGHNEQFF,TGTGCCAGCAGCTTGTCGTTGGGGGGGCACAATGAGCAGTTCTTC
.,.,TRBV24-1,TRBJ2-1,CATSDLGEGANNEQFF,TGTGCCACCAGTGATTTGGGGGAGGGGGCTAACAATGAGCAGTTCTTC
.,.,TRBV6-5,TRBJ2-5,CASSPEDFQETQYF,TGTGCCAGCAGTCCCGAGGATTTTCAAGAGACCCAGTACTTC
.,TRBD1,TRBV5-1,TRBJ2-7,CASAGTASYEQYF,TGCGCCAGCGCTGGGACAGCTTCCTACGAGCAGTACTTC
.,.,TRBV24-1,TRBJ2-7,CATSDPGRGPPLGQYF,TGTGCCACCAGTGATCCCGGCCGGGGTCCTCCTTTGGGGCAGTACTTC
.,.,TRBV19,TRBJ2-7,CASSIAGGDYEQYF,TGTGCCAGTAGTATAGCTGGCGGAGACTACGAGCAGTACTTC
.,TRBD2,TRBV6-5,TRBJ2-7,CACRLAGGSYEQYF,TGTGCCTGCCGACTAGCGGGAGGGTCTTACGAGCAGTACTTC
few,TRBD1,TRBV10-3,TRBJ2-7,CAISPTGAYEQYF,TGTGCCATCAGTCCCACAGGGGCCTACGAGCAGTACTTC
few,.,TRBV20-1,TRBJ2-6,CSARDLLQGSGANVLTF,TGCAGTGCTAGAGATTTGTTACAGGGCTCTGGGGCCAACGTCCTGACTTTC